These T cell receptor beta chains were read from a single sample in a study of blood T cells in healthy people across ages. Via MiXCR, TCRdb re-called the 5' RACE reads, giving one row per CDR3 protein. The table records hundreds of thousands of distinct CDR3 sequences, under 35% of them present only once. The sequenced sample consisted of blood. The receptors were sampled from a woman of 80 years or more in good health. Each CDR3 is given with its conserved first and last residue. D genes are given only for firm matches. Some rows mark clone size as missing; the rest say once, few, many or name a class of expanded clone.

d_gene: -
abundance: many
v_gene: TRBV3-1
j_gene: TRBJ1-2
CDR3aa: CASSQDRAIRGDPNYGYTF
CDR3nt: TGTGCCAGCAGCCAAGATCGTGCAATTCGGGGGGACCCTAACTATGGCTACACCTTC

d_gene: -
abundance: -
v_gene: TRBV20-1
j_gene: TRBJ2-5
CDR3aa: CSASVSGPEYF
CDR3nt: TGCAGTGCTAGTGTGTCCGGACCCGAGTACTTC

d_gene: -
abundance: many
v_gene: TRBV12-3/TRBV12-4
j_gene: TRBJ1-2
CDR3aa: CASSLLSNYGYTF
CDR3nt: TGTGCCAGCAGTTTACTGAGTAACTATGGCTACACCTTC

d_gene: TRBD1
abundance: -
v_gene: TRBV7-2
j_gene: TRBJ2-1
CDR3aa: CASSQDQVGGAQFF
CDR3nt: TGTGCCAGCAGCCAAGATCAAGTAGGGGGCGCGCAGTTCTTC

d_gene: -
abundance: once
v_gene: TRBV21-1
j_gene: TRBJ2-1
CDR3aa: CATQRRGGGNNEQFF
CDR3nt: TGTGCCACCCAAAGGAGGGGCGGCGGCAACAATGAGCAGTTCTTC

d_gene: -
abundance: -
v_gene: TRBV27
j_gene: TRBJ1-6
CDR3aa: CASSLSPDSSPLHF
CDR3nt: TGTGCCAGCAGTTTAAGTCCGGATAGTTCACCCCTCCACTTT

d_gene: -
abundance: many
v_gene: TRBV20-1
j_gene: TRBJ2-1
CDR3aa: CSPAGTAYNEQFF
CDR3nt: TGCAGCCCCGCGGGGACAGCTTACAATGAGCAGTTCTTC

d_gene: -
abundance: -
v_gene: TRBV12-3/TRBV12-4
j_gene: TRBJ2-7
CDR3aa: CASSLVFGQIYEQYF
CDR3nt: TGTGCCAGCAGTCTCGTCTTTGGACAGATTTACGAGCAGTACTTC

d_gene: TRBD1
abundance: few
v_gene: TRBV27
j_gene: TRBJ1-4
CDR3aa: CASSLRDRAGEKLFF
CDR3nt: TGTGCCAGCAGTTTACGGGACAGGGCAGGTGAAAAACTGTTTTTT

d_gene: -
abundance: many
v_gene: TRBV5-1
j_gene: TRBJ1-1
CDR3aa: CASSLGELNTEAFF
CDR3nt: TGCGCCAGCAGCTTGGGTGAGTTGAACACTGAAGCTTTCTTT

d_gene: TRBD2
abundance: -
v_gene: TRBV11-2
j_gene: TRBJ2-3
CDR3aa: CASSSRLAGDADTQYF
CDR3nt: TGTGCCAGCAGCTCAAGACTAGCGGGAGACGCAGATACGCAGTATTTT

d_gene: -
abundance: -
v_gene: TRBV7-2
j_gene: TRBJ2-7
CDR3aa: CASSYASSCEQHF
CDR3nt: TGTGCCAGCAGCTATGCCAGCTCCTGCGAGCAGCACTTC

d_gene: -
abundance: -
v_gene: TRBV7-2
j_gene: TRBJ2-7
CDR3aa: CASSLERLDRQYF
CDR3nt: TGTGCCAGCAGCTTAGAACGCCTGGATCGGCAGTACTTC

d_gene: -
abundance: -
v_gene: TRBV29-1
j_gene: TRBJ1-2
CDR3aa: CSVAPTDGIGNYGYTF
CDR3nt: TGCAGCGTTGCACCAACGGACGGGATTGGCAACTATGGCTACACCTTC

d_gene: -
abundance: once
v_gene: TRBV11-2
j_gene: TRBJ2-7
CDR3aa: CASSFSFDEQYF
CDR3nt: TGTGCCAGCAGCTTTTCTTTTGACGAGCAGTACTTC

d_gene: -
abundance: many
v_gene: TRBV3-1
j_gene: TRBJ1-2
CDR3aa: CASSHEKGGYTF
CDR3nt: TGTGCCAGCAGCCATGAAAAGGGCGGCTACACCTTC

d_gene: TRBD1
abundance: many
v_gene: TRBV5-1
j_gene: TRBJ2-7
CDR3aa: CARQGDCEQYF
CDR3nt: TGCGCCCGTCAGGGGGATTGCGAGCAGTACTTC

d_gene: -
abundance: -
v_gene: TRBV20-1
j_gene: TRBJ1-6
CDR3aa: CSASMGVSPHF
CDR3nt: TGCAGTGCTAGTATGGGGGTGTCCCCCCACTTT

d_gene: -
abundance: many
v_gene: TRBV20-1
j_gene: TRBJ2-7
CDR3aa: CSALATSRSVLQYF
CDR3nt: TGCAGTGCTCTCGCGACGAGCCGTTCGGTCTTGCAGTACTTC

d_gene: -
abundance: -
v_gene: TRBV12-3/TRBV12-4
j_gene: TRBJ1-6
CDR3aa: CASSLSGGIESPLHF
CDR3nt: TGTGCCAGCAGTTTAAGTGGCGGAATTGAGTCACCCCTCCACTTT

d_gene: TRBD1
abundance: -
v_gene: TRBV7-2
j_gene: TRBJ1-1
CDR3aa: CASSTGQTMNTEAFF
CDR3nt: TGTGCCAGCAGCACGGGACAGACCATGAACACTGAAGCTTTCTTT

d_gene: -
abundance: few
v_gene: TRBV18
j_gene: TRBJ1-1
CDR3aa: CASSPLDTEAFF
CDR3nt: TGTGCCAGCTCACCACTGGACACTGAAGCTTTCTTT

d_gene: -
abundance: -
v_gene: TRBV7-2
j_gene: TRBJ2-6
CDR3aa: CASSLGQGSRGTNVLTF
CDR3nt: TGTGCCAGCAGCTTAGGGCAGGGTTCGAGGGGGACCAACGTCCTGACTTTC

d_gene: -
abundance: -
v_gene: TRBV6-6
j_gene: TRBJ1-1
CDR3aa: CASSPNTGAFF
CDR3nt: TGTGCCAGCAGTCCAAACACTGGAGCTTTCTTT

d_gene: -
abundance: many
v_gene: TRBV30
j_gene: TRBJ2-7
CDR3aa: CAWRQSGQFYEQYF
CDR3nt: TGTGCCTGGAGACAATCAGGGCAGTTCTACGAGCAGTACTTC

d_gene: TRBD1
abundance: many
v_gene: TRBV29-1
j_gene: TRBJ2-1
CDR3aa: CSVVQGSRSYNEQFF
CDR3nt: TGCAGCGTTGTACAGGGGAGTCGCTCCTACAATGAGCAGTTCTTC

d_gene: TRBD2
abundance: -
v_gene: TRBV6-2/TRBV6-3
j_gene: TRBJ2-1
CDR3aa: CASSYRGTSGSPYNEQFF
CDR3nt: TGTGCCAGCAGTTACCGGGGGACTAGCGGGAGCCCCTACAATGAGCAGTTCTTC

d_gene: TRBD2
abundance: -
v_gene: TRBV2
j_gene: TRBJ2-1
CDR3aa: CASSERAGGGFGQFF
CDR3nt: TGTGCCAGCAGTGAAAGAGCGGGGGGGGGTTTTGGGCAGTTCTTC

d_gene: -
abundance: many
v_gene: TRBV5-1
j_gene: TRBJ2-4
CDR3aa: CASSSGTIGVKNIQYF
CDR3nt: TGCGCCAGCAGCTCTGGGACCATCGGGGTCAAAAACATTCAGTACTTC

d_gene: TRBD1
abundance: many
v_gene: TRBV7-2
j_gene: TRBJ2-3
CDR3aa: CASSPTGGGTQYF
CDR3nt: TGTGCCAGCAGCCCCACAGGGGGCGGTACGCAGTATTTT

d_gene: TRBD1
abundance: -
v_gene: TRBV3-1
j_gene: TRBJ1-1
CDR3aa: CASSRRQGTTEAFF
CDR3nt: TGTGCCAGCAGCCGGAGACAGGGAACCACTGAAGCTTTCTTT

d_gene: -
abundance: -
v_gene: TRBV2
j_gene: TRBJ1-1
CDR3aa: CASVDPGQGEGTEAFF
CDR3nt: TGTGCCAGCGTTGACCCGGGACAAGGAGAAGGGACTGAAGCTTTCTTT

d_gene: TRBD2
abundance: -
v_gene: TRBV5-1
j_gene: TRBJ2-7
CDR3aa: CASSRLLAGMGEQYF
CDR3nt: TGCGCCAGCAGCAGACTATTAGCGGGGATGGGCGAGCAGTACTTC

d_gene: -
abundance: -
v_gene: TRBV21-1
j_gene: TRBJ1-2
CDR3aa: CASSKRSGNNHGYTF
CDR3nt: TGTGCCAGCAGCAAAAGGTCAGGCAATAATCATGGCTACACCTTC

d_gene: -
abundance: few
v_gene: TRBV3-1
j_gene: TRBJ2-4
CDR3aa: CASSQRGLRAKNIQYF
CDR3nt: TGTGCCAGCAGCCAAAGGGGATTGAGGGCCAAAAACATTCAGTACTTC

d_gene: -
abundance: -
v_gene: TRBV6-5
j_gene: TRBJ2-2
CDR3aa: CASSYLDRLNTGELFF
CDR3nt: TGTGCCAGCAGCTACCTTGACAGGCTTAACACCGGGGAGCTGTTTTTT

d_gene: -
abundance: few
v_gene: TRBV20-1
j_gene: TRBJ1-5
CDR3aa: CSATGHLSNQPQHF
CDR3nt: TGCAGTGCTACCGGACACCTTAGCAATCAGCCCCAGCATTTT

d_gene: TRBD2
abundance: many
v_gene: TRBV6-1
j_gene: TRBJ2-1
CDR3aa: CASQGLAGPNEQFF
CDR3nt: TGTGCCAGCCAGGGACTAGCGGGGCCCAATGAGCAGTTCTTC

d_gene: TRBD2
abundance: -
v_gene: TRBV7-2
j_gene: TRBJ2-3
CDR3aa: CASSPSLGRSDTQYF
CDR3nt: TGTGCCAGCAGCCCCTCTCTCGGGAGGTCAGATACGCAGTATTTT

d_gene: -
abundance: many
v_gene: TRBV10-3
j_gene: TRBJ1-5
CDR3aa: CAISEGGARAQPQHF
CDR3nt: TGTGCCATCAGTGAGGGTGGGGCCCGTGCTCAGCCCCAGCATTTT

d_gene: -
abundance: many
v_gene: TRBV7-2
j_gene: TRBJ2-3
CDR3aa: CASSLAADTQYF
CDR3nt: TGCGCCAGCAGCTTGGCAGCAGATACGCAGTATTTT

d_gene: TRBD1
abundance: many
v_gene: TRBV6-2/TRBV6-3
j_gene: TRBJ1-2
CDR3aa: CASSRQGTGYTF
CDR3nt: TGTGCCAGCAGTCGACAGGGCACTGGCTACACCTTC

d_gene: -
abundance: -
v_gene: TRBV6-1
j_gene: TRBJ2-3
CDR3aa: CASPSLGGIQTDTRYF
CDR3nt: TGTGCCAGCCCTAGCCTTGGGGGGATCCAGACAGATACGCGGTATTTT

d_gene: -
abundance: many
v_gene: TRBV7-9
j_gene: TRBJ1-2
CDR3aa: CASSFISSGDNGYTF
CDR3nt: TGTGCCAGCAGCTTTATTTCGTCAGGGGATAATGGCTACACCTTC

d_gene: -
abundance: -
v_gene: TRBV21-1
j_gene: TRBJ1-2
CDR3aa: CASIIHGCYGYTF
CDR3nt: TGTGCCAGCATCATACACGGATGCTATGGCTACACCTTC

d_gene: -
abundance: many
v_gene: TRBV25-1
j_gene: TRBJ2-5
CDR3aa: CASSDSSAHRETQYF
CDR3nt: TGTGCCAGCAGTGATTCATCTGCCCATAGAGAGACCCAGTACTTC

d_gene: TRBD1
abundance: few
v_gene: TRBV19
j_gene: TRBJ1-5
CDR3aa: CASSTDRVQPQHF
CDR3nt: TGTGCCAGTAGTACGGACAGGGTTCAGCCCCAGCATTTT

d_gene: -
abundance: many
v_gene: TRBV6-2/TRBV6-3
j_gene: TRBJ2-5
CDR3aa: CASSLWDTILGETQYF
CDR3nt: TGTGCCAGCAGTTTGTGGGACACCATCCTGGGGGAGACCCAGTACTTC

d_gene: TRBD2
abundance: many
v_gene: TRBV11-2
j_gene: TRBJ2-5
CDR3aa: CASSPGGGPLETQYF
CDR3nt: TGTGCCAGCAGCCCGGGGGGGGGCCCTCTGGAGACCCAGTACTTC

d_gene: -
abundance: -
v_gene: TRBV9
j_gene: TRBJ1-1
CDR3aa: CASSTGQTTEAFF
CDR3nt: TGTGCCAGCAGCACAGGACAGACCACTGAAGCTTTCTTT

d_gene: TRBD1
abundance: many
v_gene: TRBV6-2/TRBV6-3
j_gene: TRBJ1-2
CDR3aa: CASSYAGTGYGYTF
CDR3nt: TGTGCCAGCAGTTACGCCGGGACAGGGTATGGCTACACCTTC

d_gene: -
abundance: -
v_gene: TRBV11-1
j_gene: TRBJ2-3
CDR3aa: CASSLGWGVRTDAQYF
CDR3nt: TGTGCCAGCAGCTTAGGGTGGGGGGTCCGCACAGATGCGCAGTATTTT